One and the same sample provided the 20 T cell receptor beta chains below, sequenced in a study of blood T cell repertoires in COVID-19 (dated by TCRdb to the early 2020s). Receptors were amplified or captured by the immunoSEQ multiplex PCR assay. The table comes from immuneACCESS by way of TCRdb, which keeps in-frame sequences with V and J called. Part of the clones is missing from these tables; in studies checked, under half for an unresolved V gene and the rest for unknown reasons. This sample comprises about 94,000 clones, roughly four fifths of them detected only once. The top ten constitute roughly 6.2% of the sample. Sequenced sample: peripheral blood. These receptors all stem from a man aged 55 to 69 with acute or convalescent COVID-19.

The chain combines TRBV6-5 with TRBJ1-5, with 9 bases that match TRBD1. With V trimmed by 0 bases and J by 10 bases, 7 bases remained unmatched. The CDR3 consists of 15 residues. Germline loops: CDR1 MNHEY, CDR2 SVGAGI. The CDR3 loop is CASSYSGTGGDPQHF. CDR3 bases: TGTGCCAGCAGTTACTCCGGCACAGGGGGCGATCCCCAGCATTTT.

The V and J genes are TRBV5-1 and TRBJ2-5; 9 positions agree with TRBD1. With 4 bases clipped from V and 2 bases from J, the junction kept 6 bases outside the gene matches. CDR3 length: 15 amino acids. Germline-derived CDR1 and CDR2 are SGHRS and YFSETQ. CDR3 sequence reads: CASSRPGQGQETQYF. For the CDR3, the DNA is TGCGCCAGCAGCCGCCCCGGACAGGGGCAAGAGACCCAGTACTTC.

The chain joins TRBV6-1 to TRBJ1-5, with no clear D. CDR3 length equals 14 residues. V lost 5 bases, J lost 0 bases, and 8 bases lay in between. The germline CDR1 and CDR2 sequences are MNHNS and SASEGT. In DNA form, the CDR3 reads TGTGCCAGCAGTACGCAGTATAGCAATCAGCCCCAGCATTTT. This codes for CASSTQYSNQPQHF.

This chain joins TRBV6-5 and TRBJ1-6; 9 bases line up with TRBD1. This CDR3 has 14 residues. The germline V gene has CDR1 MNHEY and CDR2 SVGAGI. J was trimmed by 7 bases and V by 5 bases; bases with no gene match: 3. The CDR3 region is CASSPGTGNSPLHF. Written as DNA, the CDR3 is TGTGCCAGCAGTCCCGGGACAGGGAATTCACCCCTCCACTTT.

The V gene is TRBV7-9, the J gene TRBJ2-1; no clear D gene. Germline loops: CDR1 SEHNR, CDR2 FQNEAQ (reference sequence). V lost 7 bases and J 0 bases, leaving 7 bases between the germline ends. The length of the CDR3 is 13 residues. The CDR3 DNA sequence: TGTGCCAGCACCGGGCCCTCCTACAATGAGCAGTTCTTC. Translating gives CASTGPSYNEQFF.

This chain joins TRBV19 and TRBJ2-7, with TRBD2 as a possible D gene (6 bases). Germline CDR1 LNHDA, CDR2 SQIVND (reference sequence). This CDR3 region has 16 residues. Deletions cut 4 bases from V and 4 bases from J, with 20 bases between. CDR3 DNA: TGTGCCAGTAGTACTGGAGGGTGGAGGGGAGGATACGAGCAGTACTTC. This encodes CASSTGGWRGGYEQYF.

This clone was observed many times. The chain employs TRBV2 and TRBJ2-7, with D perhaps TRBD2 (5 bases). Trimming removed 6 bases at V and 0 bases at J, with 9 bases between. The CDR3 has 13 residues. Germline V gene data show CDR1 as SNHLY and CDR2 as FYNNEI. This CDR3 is CASRDGNSYEQYF. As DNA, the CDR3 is TGTGCCAGCAGGGACGGGAACTCCTACGAGCAGTACTTC.

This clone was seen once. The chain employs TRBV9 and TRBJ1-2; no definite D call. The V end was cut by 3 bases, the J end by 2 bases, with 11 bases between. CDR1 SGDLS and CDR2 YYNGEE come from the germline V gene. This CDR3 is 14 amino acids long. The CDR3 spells CASSATTTNYGYTF. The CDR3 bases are TGTGCCAGCAGCGCTACGACAACAAACTATGGCTACACCTTC.

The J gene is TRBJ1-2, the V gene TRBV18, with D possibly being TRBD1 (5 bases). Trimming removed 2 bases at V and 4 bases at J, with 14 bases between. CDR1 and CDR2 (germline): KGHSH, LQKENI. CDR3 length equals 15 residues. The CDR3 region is CASSPNSGHRYGYTF. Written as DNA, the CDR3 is TGTGCCAGCTCACCAAATTCAGGACACCGCTATGGCTACACCTTC.

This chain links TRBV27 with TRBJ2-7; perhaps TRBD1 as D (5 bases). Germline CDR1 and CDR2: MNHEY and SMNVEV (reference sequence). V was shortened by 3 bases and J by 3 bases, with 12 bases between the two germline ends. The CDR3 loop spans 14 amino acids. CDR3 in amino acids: CASSLTATNYEQYF. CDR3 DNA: TGTGCCAGCAGTTTGACAGCCACCAACTACGAGCAGTACTTC.

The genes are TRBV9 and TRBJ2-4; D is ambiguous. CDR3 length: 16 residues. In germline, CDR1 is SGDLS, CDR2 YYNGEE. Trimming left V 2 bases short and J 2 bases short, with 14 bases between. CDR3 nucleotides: TGTGCCAGCAGCGTCCCGGGTGCAGCCTCCAAAAACATTCAGTACTTC. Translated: CASSVPGAASKNIQYF.

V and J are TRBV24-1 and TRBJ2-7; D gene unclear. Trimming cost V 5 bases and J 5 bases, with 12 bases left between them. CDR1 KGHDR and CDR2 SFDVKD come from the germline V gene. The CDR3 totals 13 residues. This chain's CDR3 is CATSARIADEQYF. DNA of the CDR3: TGTGCCACCAGTGCCAGGATCGCCGACGAGCAGTACTTC.

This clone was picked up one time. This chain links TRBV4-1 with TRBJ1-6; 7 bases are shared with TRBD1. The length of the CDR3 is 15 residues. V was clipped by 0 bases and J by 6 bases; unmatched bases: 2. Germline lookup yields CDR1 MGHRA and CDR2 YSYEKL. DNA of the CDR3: TGCGCCAGCAGCCAAGATGGACAGGTTAATTCACCCCTCCACTTT. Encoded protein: CASSQDGQVNSPLHF.

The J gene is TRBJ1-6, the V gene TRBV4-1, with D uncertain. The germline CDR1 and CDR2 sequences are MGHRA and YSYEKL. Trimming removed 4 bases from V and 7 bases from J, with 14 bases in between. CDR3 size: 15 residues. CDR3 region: CASSLRRSANSPLHF. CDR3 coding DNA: TGCGCCAGCAGCCTTCGACGGAGTGCCAATTCACCCCTCCACTTT.

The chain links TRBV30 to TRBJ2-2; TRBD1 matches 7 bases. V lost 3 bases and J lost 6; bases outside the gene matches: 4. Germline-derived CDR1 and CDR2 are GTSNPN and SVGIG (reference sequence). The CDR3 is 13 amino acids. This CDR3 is CAWSRGQAGELFF. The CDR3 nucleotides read TGTGCCTGGAGCCGAGGACAGGCCGGGGAGCTGTTTTTT.

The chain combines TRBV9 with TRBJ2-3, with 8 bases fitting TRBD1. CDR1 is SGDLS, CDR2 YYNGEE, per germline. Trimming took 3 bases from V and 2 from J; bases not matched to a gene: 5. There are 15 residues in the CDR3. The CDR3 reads CASSATGADTDTQYF. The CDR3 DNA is TGTGCCAGCAGCGCGACAGGGGCGGACACAGATACGCAGTATTTT.

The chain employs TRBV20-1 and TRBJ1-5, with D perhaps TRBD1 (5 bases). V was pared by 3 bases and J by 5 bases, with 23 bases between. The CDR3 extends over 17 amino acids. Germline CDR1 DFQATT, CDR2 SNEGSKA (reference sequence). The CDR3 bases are TGCAGTGCTAGTTACCACAGGCCCTCAACCCGGGATCAGCCCCAGCATTTT. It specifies CSASYHRPSTRDQPQHF.

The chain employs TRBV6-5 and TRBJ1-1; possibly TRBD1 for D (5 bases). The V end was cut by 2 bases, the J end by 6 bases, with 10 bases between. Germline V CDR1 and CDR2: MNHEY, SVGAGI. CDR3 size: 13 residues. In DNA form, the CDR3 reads TGTGCCAGCAGTTACCGGCGGGACTCTGAAGCTTTCTTT. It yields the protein CASSYRRDSEAFF.

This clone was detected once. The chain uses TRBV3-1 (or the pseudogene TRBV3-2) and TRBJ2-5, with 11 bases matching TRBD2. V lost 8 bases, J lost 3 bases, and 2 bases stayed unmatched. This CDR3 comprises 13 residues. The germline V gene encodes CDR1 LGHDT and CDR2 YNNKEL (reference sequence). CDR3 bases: TGTGCCAGCCGACTAGCGGGAAAAGAGACCCAGTACTTC. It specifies CASRLAGKETQYF.

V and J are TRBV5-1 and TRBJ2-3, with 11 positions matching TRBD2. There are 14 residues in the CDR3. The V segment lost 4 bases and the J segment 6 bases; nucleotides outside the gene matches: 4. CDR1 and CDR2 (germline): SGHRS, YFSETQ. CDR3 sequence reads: CASSHSGGADTQYF. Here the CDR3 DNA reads TGCGCCAGCAGCCATAGCGGGGGGGCCGATACGCAGTATTTT. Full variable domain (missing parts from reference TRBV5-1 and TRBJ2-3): KAGVTQTPRYLIKTRGQQVTLSCSPISGHRSVSWYQQTPGQGLQFLFEYFSETQRNKGNFPGRFSGRQFSNSRSEMNVSTLELGDSALYLCASSHSGGADTQYFGPGTRLTVL.